This T cell receptor (beta chain) came from a study of cytotoxic CD8 clonotypes in ibrutinib-treated CLL. About the study: In all, roughly 11 patients were relapsed/refractory, approximately 15 were treatment-naive and 17 were IGHV unmutated.

Assay used: immunoSEQ multiplex PCR; TCRdb lists only in-frame clones, some missing. The sample shows 300,000 or so clones, about 64% of them seen only once. Germline lookup yields CDR1 LNHDA and CDR2 SQIVND (reference sequence). The CDR3 has 17 residues. Trimming stripped 8 bases from V and 0 bases from J, with 20 bases between. The material sequenced was PBMCs, taken after 36 months of ibrutinib treatment. J is TRBJ1-3 and V is TRBV19; a weak D match, TRBD1 (6 bases). The receptor's source is a human donor with chronic lymphocytic leukemia. In nucleotides, the CDR3 is TGTGCCAGTCACTTGCCCGGGGGCATCTTCTCTGGAAACACCATATATTTT. Protein: CASHLPGGIFSGNTIYF. The full variable domain, completed using reference TRBV19 and TRBJ1-3, is DGGITQSPKYLFRKEGQNVTLSCEQNLNHDAMYWYRQDPGQGLRLIYYSQIVNDFQKGDIAEGYSVSREKKESFPLTVTSAQKNPTAFYLCASHLPGGIFSGNTIYFGEGSWLTVV.